These 21 T cell receptor beta chains were sequenced from one sample in a study of shared clonotypes between healthy human individuals. Sequencing was performed with immunoSEQ multiplex PCR; in TCRdb, only in-frame clones are kept and a portion is missing. The table shows hundreds of thousands of clones, with around 81% occurring only once. Sequencing used PBMCs. The receptors were gathered from a woman aged 40 to 50 in good health. Some clones in this sample may be carry-over from other donors' samples.

The V and J genes are TRBV30 and TRBJ1-6; D gene uncertain. The CDR3 loop spans 13 amino acids. The V and J ends lost 4 bases and 5 bases respectively, with 9 bases between them. The V gene's germline CDR1 is GTSNPN and CDR2 SVGIG (reference sequence). The chain's CDR3 is CAWTLVDNSPLHF. In DNA form, the CDR3 reads TGTGCCTGGACCCTCGTGGATAATTCACCCCTCCACTTT. The full variable domain, completed using reference TRBV30 and TRBJ1-6, is SQTIHQWPATLVQPVGSPLSLECTVEGTSNPNLYWYRQAAGRGLQLLFYSVGIGQISSEVPQNLSASRPQDRQFILSSKKLLLSDSGFYLCAWTLVDNSPLHFGNGTRLTVT.

This chain links TRBV28 with TRBJ1-5; D uncertain. The germline V gene encodes CDR1 MDHEN and CDR2 SYDVKM. V was clipped by 6 bases and J by 6 bases, with 15 bases between them. CDR3 size: 14 residues. In DNA, the CDR3 is TGTGCCAGCAGCAACCTGAGGCAGGCTCAGCCCCAGCATTTT. It codes for CASSNLRQAQPQHF.

A single count supports this clone. V usage is TRBV30 and J usage is TRBJ2-7; 8 nucleotides agree with TRBD2. J lost 3 bases, V lost 0 bases, and 4 bases had no gene match. Germline V gene lookup returns CDR1 GTSNPN and CDR2 SVGIG (reference sequence). This CDR3 has 14 amino acids. Here the CDR3 DNA reads TGTGCCTGGAGTGTAGGGCTAGCGGGCTACGAGCAGTACTTC. Translating gives CAWSVGLAGYEQYF.

The chain links TRBV5-1 to TRBJ1-4; 12 bases fit TRBD1. There are 18 residues in the CDR3. V shed 5 bases, J shed 1 base, and the junction held 9 bases outside the gene matches. CDR1 and CDR2 from the germline V gene are SGHRS and YFSETQ. In DNA form, the CDR3 reads TGCGCCAGCAGACCCGGGACAGGGGGCTCGGGAACTAATGAAAAACTGTTTTTT. It yields the protein CASRPGTGGSGTNEKLFF.

V and J are TRBV5-1 and TRBJ2-1; the match to TRBD2 covers 7 bases. Germline V gives CDR1 SGHRS, CDR2 YFSETQ. The trim removed 3 bases at V and 4 bases at J, leaving 7 bases unmatched. This CDR3 region has 15 residues. The CDR3 DNA reads TGCGCCAGCAGCTCGGGACTACGTGGGTACAATGAGCAGTTCTTC. Protein sequence: CASSSGLRGYNEQFF.

This clone has only one observation. The V call is TRBV7-8, the J call TRBJ1-2; tentative D call: TRBD1 (6 bases). Deletions cut 2 bases from V and 6 bases from J, with 13 bases between. This CDR3 comprises 14 residues. Germline V gives CDR1 SGHVS, CDR2 FQNEAQ. CDR3 amino acids: CASSLSRTEDGYTF. The CDR3 DNA sequence: TGTGCCAGCAGCTTAAGTCGGACAGAAGATGGCTACACCTTC.

Points on this clone: Only one base separates this from a far larger clonotype, so it likely reflects a read error. This rearrangement joins TRBV5-1 to TRBJ1-1, with D perhaps TRBD1 (6 bases). The CDR3 is made up of 16 amino acids. The V end was cut by 7 bases, the J end by 2 bases, with 21 bases between. The germline V gene encodes CDR1 SGHRS and CDR2 YFSETQ. The CDR3 bases are TGCGCCAGCGGCGAACCCGTCAGGGGCAATAACACTGAAGCTTTCTTT. Translated: CASGEPVRGNNTEAFF.

The DNA of the CDR3 is TGTGCCAGCAAAAGCGGGGAGGGGGTCACCGGGGAGCTGTTTTTT. It yields the protein CASKSGEGVTGELFF. The chain combines TRBV28 with TRBJ2-2; a possible D gene is TRBD2 (7 bases). Per germline, CDR1 MDHEN and CDR2 SYDVKM. The CDR3 spans 15 residues. Trimming took off 7 bases at V and 4 bases at J, with 16 bases between the two ends. Full variable domain (outside the CDR3, taken from reference TRBV28 and TRBJ2-2): DVKVTQSSRYLVKRTGEKVFLECVQDMDHENMFWYRQDPGLGLRLIYFSYDVKMKEKGDIPEGYSVSREKKERFSLILESASTNQTSMYLCASKSGEGVTGELFFGEGSRLTVL.

The chain combines TRBV29-1 with TRBJ2-7; 10 bases are shared with TRBD2. V lost 5 bases, J lost 5 bases, and 6 bases stayed unmatched. CDR1 and CDR2 from the germline V gene are SQVTM and ANQGSEA. The CDR3 is made up of 13 amino acids. CDR3 region: CSVRLGTSDEQYF. CDR3 nucleotides: TGCAGCGTTCGCCTTGGGACTAGCGACGAGCAGTACTTC.

V gene TRBV27 combines with J gene TRBJ2-1, with D possibly matching TRBD2 (6 bases). Germline CDR1 and CDR2: MNHEY and SMNVEV (reference sequence). The germline V and J ends were trimmed by 3 bases and 2 bases, with 14 bases remaining between them. This CDR3 contains 16 residues. In DNA form, the CDR3 reads TGTGCCAGCAGTTTCGGAGCGGGTACCCCCTACAATGAGCAGTTCTTC. It codes for CASSFGAGTPYNEQFF.

The J gene is TRBJ2-1, the V gene TRBV4-2, with 8 bases matching TRBD2. The CDR3 covers 17 residues. J gave up 1 base and V 0 bases, and 5 bases lay outside the gene matches. Germline-derived CDR1 and CDR2 are LGHNA and YNFKEQ. The CDR3 spells CASSQEASGSSYNEQFF. CDR3 bases: TGTGCCAGCAGCCAAGAGGCTAGCGGGTCTTCCTACAATGAGCAGTTCTTC.

The rearrangement joins TRBV7-3 to TRBJ2-2; D might be TRBD2 (6 bases). Trimming took 5 bases from V and 6 from J, leaving 19 bases between them. Germline assignment: CDR1 SGHTA and CDR2 FQGTGA. The CDR3 spans 16 residues. The CDR3 region is CASSPLSPSGPGELFF. CDR3 in DNA: TGTGCCAGCAGCCCCCTTTCGCCCAGCGGGCCCGGGGAGCTGTTTTTT.

The chain employs TRBV28 and TRBJ2-7; a weak D match, TRBD2 (5 bases). Trimming removed 2 bases from V and 1 base from J, with 18 bases in between. The CDR3 totals 17 residues. The germline CDR1 and CDR2 sequences are MDHEN and SYDVKM. The CDR3 DNA sequence: TGTGCCAGCAGTTTAGAGCCCCAGCGGAGTCTATCCTACGAGCAGTACTTC. Protein product: CASSLEPQRSLSYEQYF.

Of note for this clone: A far larger clone is one nucleotide away, so this likely arose from a read error. The V and J genes are TRBV11-3 and TRBJ2-7; D possibly uses TRBD1 or TRBD2 (5 bases each). Germline V CDR1 and CDR2: SGHNT, YENEEA. This CDR3 comprises 15 residues. The ends were cut back, 0 bases at V and 0 bases at J, with 9 bases in the middle. This CDR3 is CASSLDGASSYEQYF. In DNA, the CDR3 is TGTGCCAGCAGCTTAGACGGGGCGAGCTCCTACGAGCAGTACTTC.

This chain links TRBV4-3 with TRBJ2-7; maybe TRBD1 (5 bases). CDR3 length equals 14 residues. V was pared by 4 bases and J by 0 bases, with 10 bases between. Germline assignment: CDR1 LGHNA and CDR2 YSLEER. The CDR3 is CASSPRQNSYEQYF. The DNA for the CDR3 is TGCGCCAGCAGCCCAAGACAGAACTCCTACGAGCAGTACTTC.

This chain uses TRBV30 with TRBJ1-4, with D possibly being TRBD1 (5 bases). This CDR3 is built from 16 residues. The V gene lost 2 bases and the J gene lost 8 bases, with 21 bases spanning the gap. The germline gives CDR1 GTSNPN, CDR2 SVGIG (reference sequence). DNA for the CDR3: TGTGCCTGGAGTCCCCCTCTCAGGGTTGGTGTGGAAAAACTGTTTTTT. Protein product: CAWSPPLRVGVEKLFF.

This rearrangement joins TRBV29-1 to TRBJ2-3; 7 positions agree with TRBD2. Germline-derived CDR1 and CDR2 are SQVTM and ANQGSEA. V shed 3 bases and J 10 bases; nucleotides not matched to a gene: 4. The CDR3 has 11 residues. The CDR3 region has the DNA TGCAGCGTTGAGACTAGCCATCCGCAGTATTTT. This encodes CSVETSHPQYF.

The rearrangement uses TRBV4-2 and TRBJ1-2; D not resolved. Germline lookup yields CDR1 LGHNA and CDR2 YNFKEQ. The V end was cut by 0 bases, the J end by 7 bases, with 12 bases between. The CDR3 sequence is 14 residues long. The CDR3 is CASSQDDRASGYTF. The DNA of the CDR3 is TGTGCCAGCAGCCAAGATGACCGGGCATCTGGCTACACCTTC.

The chain joins TRBV27 to TRBJ2-3; 9 nucleotides line up with TRBD2. V was clipped by 5 bases and J by 6 bases; unmatched bases: 12. The germline V gene encodes CDR1 MNHEY and CDR2 SMNVEV (reference sequence). The CDR3 is 16 amino acids. The CDR3 sequence: CASSLPESGRTDTQYF. For the CDR3, the DNA is TGTGCCAGCAGTCTACCTGAGAGCGGGAGGACGGATACGCAGTATTTT.

The V call is TRBV6-5, the J call TRBJ1-4; D remains ambiguous. Germline CDR1 and CDR2: MNHEY and SVGAGI. The CDR3 contains 12 residues. The V end was cut by 4 bases, the J end by 6 bases, with 6 bases between. The CDR3 DNA reads TGTGCCAGCAGTTTGAGAGATGAAAAACTGTTTTTT. It translates to CASSLRDEKLFF.

This rearrangement joins TRBV10-2 to TRBJ2-7; possible D gene TRBD1, 7 bases. The ends were cut back, 4 bases at V and 5 bases at J, with 21 bases in the middle. This CDR3 region has 16 residues. CDR1 and CDR2 from the germline V gene are WSHSY and SAAADI. For the CDR3, the DNA is TGCGCCAGCAGTGCGCAGGGGGGACTCCTAGTCGACGAGCAGTACTTC. This sequence encodes CASSAQGGLLVDEQYF.